A selection of T cell receptor beta chains follows, all from one sample in a study of Graves' ophthalmopathy and Graves' hyperthyroidism. TCRdb re-called the multiplex PCR reads through MiXCR, storing one row per CDR3 protein. In the table there are under 200,000 distinct CDR3 sequences, around two fifths of which are singletons. Sequenced material: peripheral blood. Receptor source: a woman aged 40 to 55 with Graves' ophthalmopathy. CDR3s include the opening cysteine and the closing phenylalanine or tryptophan. The D gene is left open where the match is weak. Clone size appears in some rows only: once, few, many, or a class for an expanded clone.

j_call,d_call,v_call,clone_size,cdr3_nt,cdr3_aa
TRBJ2-6,-,TRBV6-2/TRBV6-3,many,TGTGCCAGCAGAAGCCGTGGTGGGGCCAGCGTCCTGACTTTC,CASRSRGGASVLTF
TRBJ2-2,TRBD2,TRBV12-3/TRBV12-4,-,TGTGCCAGCAGTTTATTATTATCGGGGGGCGGGGAGCTGTTTTTT,CASSLLLSGGGELFF
TRBJ1-1,-,TRBV29-1,-,TGCAGCGTTGACAGCCCTATTAACACTGAAGCTTTCTTT,CSVDSPINTEAFF
TRBJ1-1,-,TRBV6-1,many,TGTGCCAGCAGTGGGGGAGCTGAAGCTTTCTTT,CASSGGAEAFF
TRBJ2-5,-,TRBV6-2/TRBV6-3,-,TGTGCCAGCAGGCTAAATGGCCAAGAGACCCAGTACTTC,CASRLNGQETQYF
TRBJ1-2,-,TRBV6-6,many,TGTGCCAGCAGTCCTAATTTGTACTATGGCTACACCTTC,CASSPNLYYGYTF
TRBJ2-7,-,TRBV6-2/TRBV6-3,-,TGTGCCAGTAGTGGGTCGACAAGGTCCACCTACGAGCAGTACTTC,CASSGSTRSTYEQYF
TRBJ2-7,TRBD1,TRBV14,-,TGTGCCAGCAGCCACCCGTGGGGACAGGGCCCCTACGAGCAGTACTTC,CASSHPWGQGPYEQYF
TRBJ1-2,TRBD1,TRBV4-1,many,TGCGCCAGCAGCCACGGACAGGGGATGGTCTATGGCTACACCTTC,CASSHGQGMVYGYTF
TRBJ2-7,TRBD2,TRBV6-5,many,TGTGCAAGTGGGACTAGCGGCTACGAGCAGTACTTC,CASGTSGYEQYF
TRBJ2-7,TRBD1,TRBV7-2,-,TGTGCCAGCAGCCAGCGACAGGGGCAAGTCTACGAGCAGTACTTC,CASSQRQGQVYEQYF
TRBJ2-7,TRBD1,TRBV6-1,-,TGTGCCAGCAGAGAAAACAGGGGCGCCCACGAGCAGTACTTC,CASRENRGAHEQYF
TRBJ1-5,-,TRBV12-3/TRBV12-4,-,TGTGCCAGCAATCGTGAAGGGGGTGGTCAGCCCCAGCATTTT,CASNREGGGQPQHF
TRBJ1-2,-,TRBV6-1,few,TGTGCCAGCACCCCCGAGGCGGGCTACACCTTC,CASTPEAGYTF
TRBJ2-7,-,TRBV6-1,-,TGTGCCAGCAGTGAATTTAAAACCGTACTACGACAGTACTTC,CASSEFKTVLRQYF
TRBJ2-7,-,TRBV27,many,TGTGCCAGCAGTCCGACCCCAGAACCTTACGAGCAGTACTTC,CASSPTPEPYEQYF
TRBJ1-5,-,TRBV4-1,many,TGCGCCAGCAGCCAAGATCCTGGGGGTAGTCAGCAGCCCCAGCATTTT,CASSQDPGGSQQPQHF
TRBJ2-5,TRBD2,TRBV20-1,-,TGCAGTGCTAGGAGGGAGGGCGCTGGGGCCCAGTACTTC,CSARREGAGAQYF
TRBJ2-7,TRBD1,TRBV11-2,-,TGTGCCAGCAGCTTAGACTCGGGACAGGGGCCGTGGGGGCAGTACTTC,CASSLDSGQGPWGQYF
TRBJ2-4,-,TRBV7-9,many,TGTGCCGGTAACGACGGGGACGGAAAAAACATTCAGTACTTC,CAGNDGDGKNIQYF
TRBJ2-7,-,TRBV2,many,TGTGCCAGCAGTGAGTTGGTTGTTGGCCACGAGCAGTACTTC,CASSELVVGHEQYF
TRBJ1-1,TRBD1,TRBV28,many,TGTGCCAGCAGTCTCAGGGGGGGATTGACTGAAGCTTTCTTT,CASSLRGGLTEAFF
TRBJ2-6,-,TRBV6-5,-,TGTGCCAGCAGTTCGGTAGGGACCAACTCTGGGGCCAACGTCCTGACTTTC,CASSSVGTNSGANVLTF
TRBJ2-5,TRBD1,TRBV10-3,many,TGTGCCATCAATTCGGGACAGGGGGGACAAGAGACCCAGTACTTC,CAINSGQGGQETQYF
TRBJ1-1,-,TRBV6-5,-,TGTGCCAGCAGTTTAATCGGGACGTACACTGAAGCTTTCTTT,CASSLIGTYTEAFF
TRBJ2-2,-,TRBV9,-,TGTGCCAGCAGCGTTAGCCTCTCTAGTTCGTTCGCCGGGGAGCTGTTTTTT,CASSVSLSSSFAGELFF
TRBJ2-5,-,TRBV5-1,many,TGCGCCAGCAGCTGGGTCCCAGAGACCCAGTACTTC,CASSWVPETQYF
TRBJ1-1,-,TRBV20-1,-,TGCAGTGCGGACAAGGAGGCAGGCACTGAAGCTTTCTTT,CSADKEAGTEAFF
TRBJ2-7,TRBD1,TRBV28,-,TGTGCCAGCAGTTTGGGCGGACAGGGAAAAGTTGAGCAGTACTTC,CASSLGGQGKVEQYF
TRBJ1-5,TRBD1,TRBV28,many,TGTGCCAGCAGTTTAGGGGCAGGGGGATATATGTCCCAGCATTTT,CASSLGAGGYMSQHF
TRBJ2-7,TRBD2,TRBV6-1,-,TGTGCCAGCAGTGAGGGACTAGCGGGAGTTCGGCAGTACTTC,CASSEGLAGVRQYF
TRBJ1-2,-,TRBV7-2,-,TGTGCCAGCAGCTTAGCGTCTAAGACAGCTAACTATGGCTACACCTTC,CASSLASKTANYGYTF
TRBJ1-1,-,TRBV2,-,TGTGCCAGCAGTGAAACGCTATCGGGCCCGAACACTGAAGCTTTCTTT,CASSETLSGPNTEAFF
TRBJ1-1,-,TRBV7-8,many,TGTGCCAGCAGCCCACAGAACACTGAAGCTTTCTTT,CASSPQNTEAFF
TRBJ1-3,-,TRBV2,many,TGTGCCAGCACCCAACTGAGGGGAAACACCATATATTTT,CASTQLRGNTIYF
TRBJ1-1,-,TRBV3-1,many,TGTGCCAGCAGCAACTACAGGATCTCCACTGAAGCTTTCTTT,CASSNYRISTEAFF
TRBJ2-2,-,TRBV9,many,TGTGCCAGCAGCGGGACAAGTTACACCGGGGAGCTGTTTTTT,CASSGTSYTGELFF
TRBJ2-5,-,TRBV7-2,-,TGTGCCAGCAGCCCCCACAGTCAAGAGACCCAGTACTTC,CASSPHSQETQYF
TRBJ2-7,TRBD1,TRBV29-1,many,TGCAGCGTACAGGGGGCCTCCTACGAGCAGTACTTC,CSVQGASYEQYF
TRBJ1-2,-,TRBV20-1,many,TGCAGTGCTAGAAGCTCCTGGGACTTTGGCTACACCTTC,CSARSSWDFGYTF
TRBJ2-7,-,TRBV7-2,once,TGTGCCAGCAGCTCAGGACTTGGACAGAACGACGAGCAGTACTTC,CASSSGLGQNDEQYF
TRBJ1-2,-,TRBV5-6,many,TGTGCCAGCAGCACAGGCCCTGATGGCTACACCTTC,CASSTGPDGYTF
TRBJ1-2,TRBD1,TRBV20-1,many,TGCAGTGCTAGAGATCTCGAGGGGGCTAATGGCTACACCTTC,CSARDLEGANGYTF
TRBJ1-1,-,TRBV6-2/TRBV6-3,many,TGTGCCAGCAGTTCTCCCGCTATGAACACTGAAGCTTTCTTT,CASSSPAMNTEAFF
TRBJ1-2,-,TRBV15,-,TGTGCCACCAGCAGAGACCAAGGGGGCTACACCTTC,CATSRDQGGYTF
TRBJ1-1,-,TRBV12-5,many,TGTGCTAGTGGTTTAAGATGCAGGACCTTCATGAACACTGAAGCTTTCTTT,CASGLRCRTFMNTEAFF
TRBJ1-5,TRBD1,TRBV6-5,many,TGTGCCAGCAGTTTCAAACAGGGGTATCAGCCCCAGCATTTT,CASSFKQGYQPQHF
TRBJ1-2,-,TRBV30,many,TGTGCCTGGACGTTTCGGGGTGACTATGGCTACACCTTC,CAWTFRGDYGYTF
TRBJ1-2,-,TRBV6-5,-,TGTGCCAGCAGTTACGGCTTGGGCCGGTATGGCTACACCTTC,CASSYGLGRYGYTF
TRBJ1-1,-,TRBV7-9,many,TGTGCCAGCAGCTTAAATCTGTGGAGGGAAGCTTTCTTT,CASSLNLWREAFF
TRBJ1-4,-,TRBV5-1,many,TGCGCCAGCAGCTTGTCCGGGACGAAAGAAAAACTGTTTTTT,CASSLSGTKEKLFF
TRBJ1-6,-,TRBV28,many,TGTGCCAGCAGACCCACCTCAAATACGGGCTCACCCCTCCACTTT,CASRPTSNTGSPLHF
TRBJ2-3,-,TRBV19,-,TGTGCCAGTAGTTTTCAGAGCACGTTGGTGGGTACGCAGTATTTT,CASSFQSTLVGTQYF
TRBJ1-1,-,TRBV7-2,many,TGTGCCAGCAGCTTAGTTGCCGGGGACACTGAAGCTTTCTTT,CASSLVAGDTEAFF
TRBJ2-7,-,TRBV27,-,TGTGCCAGCAGTTCCTCGAGGACGGTAAGCCACTACGAGCAGTACTTC,CASSSSRTVSHYEQYF
TRBJ1-2,TRBD1,TRBV6-5,many,TGTGCCAGCAGTTACGCCTCCGGGACAGGGTATGGCTACACCTTC,CASSYASGTGYGYTF